These 26 T cell receptor beta chains were sequenced from one sample in a study of hypomethylating agent response in myelodysplastic syndrome. TCRdb's table, derived via immunoSEQ multiplex PCR, lists solely in-frame clones and lacks some. The sample records roughly 3,500 clones, roughly 78% being singletons. This sample comprised bone marrow, obtained before or after starting hypomethylating agent treatment for myelodysplastic syndrome (not recorded which). All receptors come from a human donor with myelodysplastic syndrome.

V and J are TRBV5-1 and TRBJ2-3, with 7 positions matching TRBD2. Trimming took 0 bases from V and 4 from J; bases not matched to a gene: 11. The CDR3 consists of 17 residues. Germline V gives CDR1 SGHRS, CDR2 YFSETQ. The CDR3 loop reads CASSLASSLAEADTQYF. The CDR3 DNA is TGCGCCAGCAGCTTGGCCTCTTCGCTAGCGGAGGCAGATACGCAGTATTTT.

The chain couples TRBV2 to TRBJ2-3; TRBD2 matches 7 bases. V was pared by 4 bases and J by 3 bases, with 7 bases of the junction left unmatched. The CDR3 runs 15 residues. CDR1 SNHLY and CDR2 FYNNEI come from the germline V gene. CDR3 sequence reads: CASSGPAGQTDTQYF. CDR3 bases: TGTGCCAGCAGTGGCCCAGCGGGGCAAACAGATACGCAGTATTTT.

This clone was seen once. The chain recombines TRBV11-2 with TRBJ2-7, with TRBD2 matching 7 bases. Germline CDR1 reads SGHAT; CDR2 reads FQNNGV. With 4 bases clipped from V and 3 bases from J, the junction kept 3 bases outside the gene matches. The CDR3 is 13 residues long. Here the CDR3 reads CASSSGLYYEQYF. The CDR3 region has the DNA TGTGCCAGCAGCTCGGGACTATACTACGAGCAGTACTTC. Using reference TRBV11-2 and TRBJ2-7 for the parts outside the CDR3, the full variable domain is EAGVAQSPRYKIIEKRQSVAFWCNPISGHATLYWYQQILGQGPKLLIQFQNNGVVDDSQLPKDRFSAERLKGVDSTLKIQPAKLEDSAVYLCASSSGLYYEQYFGPGTRLTVT.

This clone was counted once. V and J are TRBV4-1 and TRBJ1-1; possible D gene TRBD1, 6 bases. Trimming took 0 bases from V and 4 from J, leaving 12 bases between them. The CDR3 is 15 amino acids. In germline, CDR1 is MGHRA, CDR2 YSYEKL. The CDR3 DNA sequence: TGCGCCAGCAGCCAAGACAGGGGAGTAGGCACTGAAGCTTTCTTT. It encodes CASSQDRGVGTEAFF.

The rearrangement uses TRBV7-9 and TRBJ2-3, with 8 bases that match TRBD2. This CDR3 has 16 residues. V was pared by 5 bases and J by 0 bases, with 7 bases of the junction left unmatched. Germline CDR1 and CDR2: SEHNR and FQNEAQ (reference sequence). Here the CDR3 reads CASSPISSGSTDTQYF. The DNA of the CDR3 is TGTGCCAGCAGCCCCATTTCTAGCGGGAGCACAGATACGCAGTATTTT.

V usage is TRBV5-1 and J usage is TRBJ2-1; D ambiguous. Germline V lookup: CDR1 SGHRS, CDR2 YFSETQ. Trimming pared 3 bases from V and 5 bases from J, leaving 18 bases between. This CDR3 is built from 16 residues. CDR3 in amino acids: CASSSLPDPRDNEQFF. The CDR3 nucleotides are TGCGCCAGCAGCTCCCTCCCGGACCCACGGGACAATGAGCAGTTCTTC.

This chain uses TRBV6-4 with TRBJ2-1; 10 bases are a match to TRBD2. Germline V lookup: CDR1 MRHNA, CDR2 SNTAGT. This CDR3 region has 20 residues. The trim removed 3 bases at V and 7 bases at J, leaving 21 bases unmatched. The CDR3 reads CASSEVSGLAARPGKNEQFF. Written as DNA, the CDR3 is TGTGCCAGCAGTGAAGTCAGTGGACTAGCGGCTAGGCCCGGGAAGAATGAGCAGTTCTTC.

The chain carries TRBV9 and TRBJ1-3; D perhaps matches TRBD1 (5 bases). CDR3 length: 16 amino acids. Germline V gene lookup returns CDR1 SGDLS and CDR2 YYNGEE. V was clipped by 4 bases and J by 3 bases, with 17 bases between them. CDR3: CASSPTGTFSGNTIYF. The DNA for the CDR3 is TGTGCCAGCAGCCCAACCGGGACCTTTAGTGGAAACACCATATATTTT.

V gene TRBV19 combines with J gene TRBJ1-4; possible D gene TRBD1, 5 bases. V lost 8 bases and J 6 bases, leaving 13 bases between the germline ends. The CDR3 runs to 13 residues. Germline V gives CDR1 LNHDA, CDR2 SQIVND (reference sequence). The CDR3 reads CASVDRRDEKLFF. CDR3 bases: TGTGCCAGTGTCGACAGAAGGGATGAAAAACTGTTTTTT.

The chain recombines TRBV9 with TRBJ2-3; TRBD2 might be the D (6 bases). V lost 3 bases, J lost 6 bases, and 8 bases lay in between. There are 12 residues in the CDR3. CDR1 SGDLS and CDR2 YYNGEE come from the germline V gene. This CDR3 reads CASSGGDDTQYF. The CDR3 DNA sequence: TGTGCCAGCAGCGGGGGGGATGATACGCAGTATTTT.

A word on this clone: In the same sample, other DNA sequences code for this CDR3. The rearrangement links TRBV7-9 to TRBJ1-1, with D uncertain. Trimming removed 5 bases at V and 7 bases at J, with 11 bases between. The germline CDR1 and CDR2 sequences are SEHNR and FQNEAQ (reference sequence). The CDR3 spans 12 residues. This CDR3 reads CASSLGSGEAFF. CDR3 DNA: TGTGCCAGCAGCCTCGGTAGCGGTGAAGCTTTCTTT.

Details on this clone: Distinct nucleotide sequences in the sample also encode this CDR3. The rearrangement uses TRBV19 and TRBJ1-2; 8 positions agree with TRBD1. CDR1 LNHDA and CDR2 SQIVND come from the germline V gene (reference sequence). With V trimmed by 6 bases and J by 4 bases, 7 bases remained unmatched. The CDR3 contains 14 residues. The CDR3 spells CASRPRDRSYGYTF. CDR3 bases: TGTGCCAGTAGGCCCCGGGACAGGAGCTATGGCTACACCTTC. The whole variable domain, remainder taken from reference TRBV19 and TRBJ1-2, is DGGITQSPKYLFRKEGQNVTLSCEQNLNHDAMYWYRQDPGQGLRLIYYSQIVNDFQKGDIAEGYSVSREKKESFPLTVTSAQKNPTAFYLCASRPRDRSYGYTFGSGTRLTVV.

The CDR3 spells CASSFKGGNEQYF. The CDR3 DNA is TGTGCCAGCTCATTCAAAGGAGGCAACGAGCAGTACTTC. The rearrangement links TRBV18 to TRBJ2-7, with D perhaps TRBD2 (5 bases). V was clipped by 5 bases and J by 5 bases, with 13 bases between them. The CDR3 consists of 13 residues. CDR1 and CDR2 (germline): KGHSH, LQKENI. Variable domain in full (rest from reference TRBV18 and TRBJ2-7): NAGVMQNPRHLVRRRGQEARLRCSPMKGHSHVYWYRQLPEEGLKFMVYLQKENIIDESGMPKERFSAEFPKEGPSILRIQQVVRGDSAAYFCASSFKGGNEQYFGPGTRLTVT.

This clone was counted once. The chain carries TRBV13 and TRBJ2-2; D may be TRBD2 (5 bases). The CDR3 loop spans 13 amino acids. Trimming removed 8 bases at V and 5 bases at J, with 12 bases between. The germline V gene has CDR1 PRHDT and CDR2 FYEKMQ (reference sequence). CDR3 in DNA: TGTGCCAGCGGAGCGGAAGTTACCGGGGAGCTGTTTTTT. Protein product: CASGAEVTGELFF.

The chain is built from TRBV28 and TRBJ1-5; 10 nucleotides match TRBD1. Germline loops: CDR1 MDHEN, CDR2 SYDVKM. With V trimmed by 6 bases and J by 5 bases, 4 bases remained unmatched. The CDR3 has 14 residues. The CDR3 DNA is TGTGCCAGCAGCCGACAGGGGGCCGATCAGCCCCAGCATTTT. It specifies CASSRQGADQPQHF.

CDR3 coding DNA: TGTGCCACCAGCTCCCGGGACTACCTCTACGAGCAGTACTTC. This encodes CATSSRDYLYEQYF. V gene TRBV15 combines with J gene TRBJ2-7; TRBD2 agrees at 7 bases. Trimming took 5 bases from V and 3 from J; bases not matched to a gene: 7. Germline V gives CDR1 LNHNV, CDR2 YYDKDF (reference sequence). The CDR3 has 14 residues.

This chain connects TRBV19 to TRBJ1-1, with D maybe TRBD1 (5 bases). This CDR3 comprises 13 residues. V lost 4 bases and J lost 6, with 12 bases in between. Germline V CDR1 and CDR2: LNHDA, SQIVND (reference sequence). CDR3 sequence reads: CASSRQGSAEAFF. Here the CDR3 DNA reads TGTGCCAGTAGTAGGCAGGGATCGGCTGAAGCTTTCTTT.

This rearrangement joins TRBV5-4 to TRBJ2-1, with 7 bases fitting TRBD1. The CDR3 loop spans 15 amino acids. V lost 6 bases, J lost 5 bases, and 11 bases stayed unmatched. Germline V gives CDR1 SGHNT, CDR2 YYREEE (reference sequence). CDR3: CASNKGGPTNNEQFF. In nucleotides, the CDR3 is TGTGCCAGCAACAAAGGGGGCCCGACGAACAATGAGCAGTTCTTC. Looking up the rest from reference TRBV5-4 and TRBJ2-1 gives the full variable domain: ETGVTQSPTHLIKTRGQQVTLRCSSQSGHNTVSWYQQALGQGPQFIFQYYREEENGRGNFPPRFSGLQFPNYSSELNVNALELDDSALYLCASNKGGPTNNEQFFGPGTRLTVL.

The V call is TRBV6-1, the J call TRBJ1-1, with 9 bases fitting TRBD1. J lost 3 bases, V lost 5 bases, and 7 bases had no gene match. Looked up from germline, CDR1 is MNHNS and CDR2 is SASEGT. The length of the CDR3 is 15 residues. CDR3 region: CASSPRDREDTEAFF. DNA of the CDR3: TGTGCCAGCAGTCCCCGGGACAGGGAGGACACTGAAGCTTTCTTT.

The genes are TRBV30 and TRBJ2-7; D not certain. V was trimmed by 4 bases and J by 0 bases, leaving 10 bases between them. The CDR3 contains 13 residues. Germline V gene sequence: CDR1 GTSNPN, CDR2 SVGIG (reference sequence). DNA of the CDR3: TGTGCCTGGACTACAGTGAGCTCCTACGAGCAGTACTTC. Protein sequence: CAWTTVSSYEQYF.

This clone turned up a few times. J is TRBJ1-1 and V is TRBV9; D call uncertain. This CDR3 is built from 13 residues. V lost 0 bases and J lost 3, with 6 bases in between. Germline V gene lookup returns CDR1 SGDLS and CDR2 YYNGEE. CDR3 in DNA: TGTGCCAGCAGCGTAGGGGAGGACACTGAAGCTTTCTTT. Its protein is CASSVGEDTEAFF.

V is TRBV6-4 and J is TRBJ2-2; D might be TRBD1 (5 bases). The CDR3 covers 14 residues. V lost 5 bases and J lost 0, with 7 bases in between. Germline CDR1 is MRHNA and CDR2 is SNTAGT. CDR3 sequence reads: CASSTGSNTGELFF. The CDR3 coding sequence is TGTGCCAGCAGTACAGGTTCGAACACCGGGGAGCTGTTTTTT.

The chain carries TRBV29-1 and TRBJ1-1, with D perhaps matching TRBD1 (6 bases). V lost 3 bases and J lost 12, with 29 bases in between. This CDR3 region has 16 residues. Germline loops: CDR1 SQVTM, CDR2 ANQGSEA. Here the CDR3 reads CSVEKSRDKGKRNTFF. The CDR3 coding sequence is TGCAGCGTTGAGAAGTCGCGGGACAAGGGAAAGAGAAATACTTTCTTT. Looking up the rest from reference TRBV29-1 and TRBJ1-1 gives the full variable domain: SAVISQKPSRDICQRGTSLTIQCQVDSQVTMMFWYRQQPGQSLTLIATANQGSEATYESGFVIDKFPISRPNLTFSTLTVSNMSPEDSSIYLCSVEKSRDKGKRNTFFGQGTRLTVV.

The CDR3 sequence: CASSHGQGSYEQYF. In DNA, the CDR3 is TGCGCCAGCAGCCACGGACAGGGCTCCTACGAGCAGTACTTC. This chain joins TRBV5-1 and TRBJ2-7; the match to TRBD1 covers 8 bases. The germline V gene encodes CDR1 SGHRS and CDR2 YFSETQ. This CDR3 comprises 14 residues. Trimming cost V 4 bases and J 0 bases; bases outside gene matches: 3.

The chain links TRBV4-1 to TRBJ2-2, with 8 bases that match TRBD2. The CDR3 extends over 15 amino acids. V trimming: 5 bases; J trimming: 4 bases; junction bases outside the gene matches: 6. Germline V gene sequence: CDR1 MGHRA, CDR2 YSYEKL. In DNA form, the CDR3 reads TGCGCCAGCAGCTCCAGCGGGGGACCCACCGGGGAGCTGTTTTTT. Translation: CASSSSGGPTGELFF.

The chain couples TRBV13 to TRBJ2-3; TRBD2 matches 8 bases. Germline V gene lookup returns CDR1 PRHDT and CDR2 FYEKMQ (reference sequence). V was pared by 3 bases and J by 2 bases, with 4 bases of the junction left unmatched. This CDR3 spans 15 amino acids. As DNA, the CDR3 is TGTGCCAGCAGCTTTAGCGGGACTACCACAGATACGCAGTATTTT. It specifies CASSFSGTTTDTQYF. The whole variable domain, remainder taken from reference TRBV13 and TRBJ2-3, is AAGVIQSPRHLIKEKRETATLKCYPIPRHDTVYWYQQGPGQDPQFLISFYEKMQSDKGSIPDRFSAQQFSDYHSELNMSSLELGDSALYFCASSFSGTTTDTQYFGPGTRLTVL.